This T cell receptor beta chain was sequenced for a study of OX40 agonist ivuxolimab in advanced cancers. This CDR3 comprises 11 residues. V shed 1 base and J shed 3 bases, with 3 bases lying between them. CDR1 is DFQATT and CDR2 is SNEGSKA in the germline V gene (reference sequence). Repertoires were generated with immunoSEQ multiplex PCR, while TCRdb's copy carries only in-frame clones and drops some. This table has 50,000 to 80,000 clones, more than 80% appearing once. The specimen was CD4+ or CD8+ T cells sorted from blood, collected in a trial of the OX40 agonist ivuxolimab. The chain combines TRBV20-1 with TRBJ1-2; D uncertain. The sequence was collected from an adult with an advanced solid tumor such as melanoma, head and neck, liver or kidney cancer. CDR3 sequence (DNA): TGCAGTGCTAGAGCAGACTATGGCTACACCTTC. Amino acid sequence: CSARADYGYTF.